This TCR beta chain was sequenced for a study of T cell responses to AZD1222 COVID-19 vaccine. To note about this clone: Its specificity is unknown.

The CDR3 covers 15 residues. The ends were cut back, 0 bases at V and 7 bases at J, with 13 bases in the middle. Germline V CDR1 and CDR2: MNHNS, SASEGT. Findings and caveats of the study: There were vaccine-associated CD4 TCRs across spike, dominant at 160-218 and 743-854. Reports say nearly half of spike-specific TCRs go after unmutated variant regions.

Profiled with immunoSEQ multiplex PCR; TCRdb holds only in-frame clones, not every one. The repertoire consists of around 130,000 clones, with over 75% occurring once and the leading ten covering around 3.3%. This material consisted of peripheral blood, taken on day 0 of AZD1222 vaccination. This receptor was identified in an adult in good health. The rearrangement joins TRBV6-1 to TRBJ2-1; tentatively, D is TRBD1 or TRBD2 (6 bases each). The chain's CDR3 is CASSEARGAGNEQFF. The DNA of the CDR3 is TGTGCCAGCAGTGAAGCGAGGGGGGCGGGGAATGAGCAGTTCTTC.